This TCR beta chain was sequenced in a study of circulating CD8 cells and anti-PD-1 response in melanoma (dated by TCRdb to the early 2020s). Regarding the study in general: Nivolumab was administered to patients intravenously at 3 mg/kg every 2 weeks. In on-treatment samples, a biotinylated anti-human IgG4 antibody was used to detect PD-1. Of the roughly 13 patients in the melanoma cohort, anti-PD-1 was received as first-line therapy by seven patients, and prior targeted therapy or immunotherapy had been received by six patients. The TCR repertoire analysis included about eleven melanoma patients, of whom 7 were non-responders and 4 were responders. Patients with complete or partial responses were counted as responders, while patients with stable or progressive disease (RECIST v1.1) were counted as non-responders.

Results the study describes overall, beyond this receptor: Experiments were generally performed without replicates because of limited material. Because tumor material could not be accessed, tumor reactivity was instead assessed with peptide assays on expanded sorted subsets. Only baseline and M1 samples, drawn from a small cohort with few responders, went into the published TCR repertoire comparisons. Both treatment-naive and previously treated patients were included in the cohort, and this mixing was noted by the authors as something that could influence results. The DNEG repertoire had the highest diversity, the PD-1 and DPOS repertoires had similar and higher clonality, and the TIGIT repertoires had the lowest diversity. Repertoires were largely private between subsets, with under 8% of TRB clonotypes shared at M1; sharing was highest between DPOS and TIGIT.

The run used a NextSeq 500. Starting from approximately 15 ng of total RNA, TCR libraries were made with the QIAseq Immune Repertoire RNA Library Kit, Human TCR Panel. Sequencing of the TCR libraries was done on an Illumina NextSeq with a Mid Output V2 kit and asymmetric 261x41 paired-end reads. Every TCR library was diluted to 3.5 to 4.5 nM, then pooled, denatured and loaded at about 0.99 pM. Turning to the authors' computational methods: TCR FASTQ files were processed in the QIAGEN GeneGlobe Data Analysis Center, with downstream analysis in R 3.5.2. Clonality was computed as one minus Shannon entropy normalized by the log of the number of unique productive sequences. For each subset, Fisher exact tests at 5% FDR were used to find TRA or TRB clonotypes whose abundance differed between baseline and M1. Clonotypes with differential abundance were classified as emerging, expanding, contracting or non-expanding/contracting. Repertoire overlap between patients was measured with Morisita's overlap index. TCRdb trimmed public reads at Q25 via fastp, called clones via MiXCR and kept in-frame beta chains. Each record represents a unique CDR3 protein, reported with the most common genes and DNA among its rows. The V and J calls, along with clone size, are taken from TCRdb and not from the paper's own processing. The sample table holds over 900 distinct CDR3 sequences, of which approximately 11% were seen once. The ten largest clones represent roughly 13% of the sample.

V and J lose 4 bases and 12 bases, and a span of 17 bases separates them. The CDR3, cysteine through phenylalanine, is 13 amino acids long. Here the CDR3 DNA is all that survives: 39 bases in frame from base 1. The germline V gene specifies SGDLS as CDR1 and YYNGEE as CDR2. This clonotype is assessed as medium-sized (0.01 to 0.1%). Its target antigen remains unknown. Base qualities were left out, and no much larger clone turns up one base away. A BD FACSAria II cell sorter was used to sort four subsets, defined by PD-1 and/or TIGIT, from live CD3+CD8+TCRalphabeta+ cells. To characterize how relevant each subset is to anti-PD-1 therapy response, circulating CD8 T cells were sorted into four subsets based on PD-1 and TIGIT expression. For each sorted CD8 T-cell subset, both the TCR alpha and TCR beta chains were sequenced. Peripheral blood was drawn before the first anti-PD-1 injection and after two and four injections. PBMCs were immediately isolated by Ficoll gradient centrifugation. Until use, PBMCs were kept cryopreserved in liquid nitrogen in RPMI containing 20% FCS and approximately 9.3% DMSO. After thawing, PBMCs were stained with a viability dye plus antibodies against CD3, CD8alpha, TCRalphabeta, PD-1 and TIGIT. Total RNA was extracted with the RNeasy Kit, and a RIN above 7 was reached by every sample.

The specimen comprised CD8+ T cells from PBMCs, sampled at baseline or after one month of anti-PD-1 therapy (not recorded which). Rearrangement joined TRBV9 to TRBJ2-1; the D region possibly corresponds to TRBD2 (5 bases align). The origin of this receptor is a human donor with melanoma. DNA sequence: TGTGCCAGCAGCCAACTCATAGCGTCGGTGCAGTTCTTC. The translation is CASSQLIASVQFF. Supplemented by the reference TRBV9 and TRBJ2-1 proteins around the CDR3, the complete variable domain is DSGVTQTPKHLITATGQRVTLRCSPRSGDLSVYWYQQSLDQGLQFLIQYYNGEERAKGNILERFSAQQFPDLHSELNLSSLELGDSALYFCASSQLIASVQFFGPGTRLTVL.